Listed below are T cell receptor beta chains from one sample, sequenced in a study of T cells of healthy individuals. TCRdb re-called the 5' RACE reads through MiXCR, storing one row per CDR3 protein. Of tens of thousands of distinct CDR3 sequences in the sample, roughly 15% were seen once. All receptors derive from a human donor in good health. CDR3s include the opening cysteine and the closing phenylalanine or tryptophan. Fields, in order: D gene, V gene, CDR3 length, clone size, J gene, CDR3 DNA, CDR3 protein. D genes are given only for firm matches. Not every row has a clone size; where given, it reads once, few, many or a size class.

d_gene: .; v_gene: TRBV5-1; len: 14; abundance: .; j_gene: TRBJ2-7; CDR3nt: TGCGCCAGCAGTCTGGACAGATCGGATGGCGAGCAGTACTTC; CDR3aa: CASSLDRSDGEQYF
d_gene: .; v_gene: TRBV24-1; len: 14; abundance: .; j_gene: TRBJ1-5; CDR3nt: TGTGCCACCGCCCCCGACAGCAACAATCAGCCCCAGAATTTT; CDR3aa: CATAPDSNNQPQNF
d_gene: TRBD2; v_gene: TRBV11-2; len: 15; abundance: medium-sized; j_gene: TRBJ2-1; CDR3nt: TGTGCCAGCAGTGATGGGACTAGCGGATTCAATGAGCAGTTCTTC; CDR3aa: CASSDGTSGFNEQFF
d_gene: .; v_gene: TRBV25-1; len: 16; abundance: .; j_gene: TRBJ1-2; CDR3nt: TGTGCCAGCAGTGATGGGTTAGGACAGACTAACTATGGCTACACCTTC; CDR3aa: CASSDGLGQTNYGYTF
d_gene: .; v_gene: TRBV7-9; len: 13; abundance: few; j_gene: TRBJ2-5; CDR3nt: TGTGCCAGCAGCTTAGAGGGAGGAGAGACCCAGTACTTC; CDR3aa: CASSLEGGETQYF
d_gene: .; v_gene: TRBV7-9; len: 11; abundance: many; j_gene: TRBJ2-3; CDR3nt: TGTGCCAGCACCCTCACAGATACGCAGTATTTT; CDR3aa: CASTLTDTQYF
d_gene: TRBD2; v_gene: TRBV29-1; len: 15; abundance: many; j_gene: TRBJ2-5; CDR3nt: TGCAGCGTTAACAAGGGGACTAGCCCACAAGAGACCCAGTACTTC; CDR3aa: CSVNKGTSPQETQYF
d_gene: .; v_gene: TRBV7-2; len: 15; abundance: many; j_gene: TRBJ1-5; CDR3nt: TGTGCCAGCAGCCGGGACGGCTTTAGCAATCAGCCCCAGCATTTT; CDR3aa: CASSRDGFSNQPQHF
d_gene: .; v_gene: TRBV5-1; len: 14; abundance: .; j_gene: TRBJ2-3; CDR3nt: TGCGCCAGCAGCTTGGATCCGGGGGCAGATACGCAGTATTTT; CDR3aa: CASSLDPGADTQYF
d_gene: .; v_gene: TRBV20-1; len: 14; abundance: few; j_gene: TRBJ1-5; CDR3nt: TGCAGTGCTGCTCAGGGTTGGCGCAATCAGCCCCAGCATTTT; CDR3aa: CSAAQGWRNQPQHF
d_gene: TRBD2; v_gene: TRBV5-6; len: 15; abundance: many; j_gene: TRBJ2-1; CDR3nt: TGTGCCAGCAGCTTCGGGACTAGCGGTTACAATGAGCAGTTCTTC; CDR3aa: CASSFGTSGYNEQFF
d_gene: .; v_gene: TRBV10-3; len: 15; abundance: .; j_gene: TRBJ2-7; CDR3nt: TGTGCCATCAGTGGCGGAAGCGCCAGCTCCTACGAGCAGTACTTC; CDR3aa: CAISGGSASSYEQYF
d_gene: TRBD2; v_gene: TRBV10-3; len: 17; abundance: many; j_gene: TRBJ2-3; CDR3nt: TGTGCCATCAGTGGGCCTAGCGGGGGACCCGACACAGATACGCAGTATTTT; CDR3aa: CAISGPSGGPDTDTQYF
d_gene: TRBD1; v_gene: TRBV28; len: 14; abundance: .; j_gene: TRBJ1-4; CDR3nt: TGTGCCAGCACCCGGACAGGGGAGCGTGAAAAACTGTTTTTT; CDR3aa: CASTRTGEREKLFF
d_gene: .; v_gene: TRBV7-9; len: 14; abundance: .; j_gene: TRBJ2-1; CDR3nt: TGTGCCAGCAGCTTAGGAGAGATTGACAATGAGCAGTTCTTC; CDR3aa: CASSLGEIDNEQFF
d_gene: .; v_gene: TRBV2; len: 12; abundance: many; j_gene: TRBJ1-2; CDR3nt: TGTGCCAGCAGTGAAGAGGCTTATGGCTACACCTTC; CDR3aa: CASSEEAYGYTF
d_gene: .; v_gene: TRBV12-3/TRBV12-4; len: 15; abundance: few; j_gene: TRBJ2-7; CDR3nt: TGTGCCAGCAGTTTAGCGCAAAGGCAGCAATACGAGCAGTACTTC; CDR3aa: CASSLAQRQQYEQYF
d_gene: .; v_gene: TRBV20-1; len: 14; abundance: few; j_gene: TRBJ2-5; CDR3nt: TGCAGTGCTAGAGATGGGGGGGCTCAAGAGACCCAGTACTTC; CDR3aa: CSARDGGAQETQYF
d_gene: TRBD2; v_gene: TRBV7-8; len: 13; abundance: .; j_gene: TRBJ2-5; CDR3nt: TGTGCCAGCAGCTTAGGTCCCGGGAGGCCCCAGTACTTC; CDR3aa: CASSLGPGRPQYF
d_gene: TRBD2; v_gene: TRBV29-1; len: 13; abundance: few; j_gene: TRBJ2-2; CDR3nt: TGCAGCGTCCACGGGGGGTCGTCCGGGGAGCTGTTTTTT; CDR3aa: CSVHGGSSGELFF
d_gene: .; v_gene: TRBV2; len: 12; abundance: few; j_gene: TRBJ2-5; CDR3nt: TGTGCCAGTGGACGGGACGGAGAGACCCAGTACTTC; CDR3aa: CASGRDGETQYF
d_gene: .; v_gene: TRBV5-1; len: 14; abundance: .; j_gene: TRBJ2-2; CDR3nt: TGCGCCAGCAGCTTGCGGGGGCGCACCGGGGAGCTGTTTTTT; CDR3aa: CASSLRGRTGELFF
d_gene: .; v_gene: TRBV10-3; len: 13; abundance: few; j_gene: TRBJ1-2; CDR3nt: TGTGCCATCAGTGAGCCGCGACAGCATGGCTACACCTTC; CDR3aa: CAISEPRQHGYTF
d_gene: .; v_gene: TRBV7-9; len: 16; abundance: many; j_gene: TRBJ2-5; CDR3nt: TGTGCCAGCAGCTACAGAGGGACGTTCCTTCAAGAGACCCAGTACTTC; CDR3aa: CASSYRGTFLQETQYF
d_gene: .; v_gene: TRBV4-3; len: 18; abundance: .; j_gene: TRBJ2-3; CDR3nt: TGCGCCAGCAGCCAAGATAGAGGTGGACTCCCCCCTCTAAATACGCAGTATTTT; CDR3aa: CASSQDRGGLPPLNTQYF
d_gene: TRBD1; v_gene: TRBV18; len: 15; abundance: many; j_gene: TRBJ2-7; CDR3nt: TGTGCCAGCTCACCGGGACAGGGGGCGCTATACGAGCAGTACTTC; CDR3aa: CASSPGQGALYEQYF
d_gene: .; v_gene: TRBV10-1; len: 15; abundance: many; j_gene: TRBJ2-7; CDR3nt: TGCGCCAGCAGTGACGCAGCTCAAGGGACCTACGAGCAGTACTTC; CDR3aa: CASSDAAQGTYEQYF
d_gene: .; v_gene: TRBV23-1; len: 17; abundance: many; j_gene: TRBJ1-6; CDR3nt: TGCGCCAGCCAGATAGCGGCATCGGAAAAATATAATTCACCCCTCCACTTT; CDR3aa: CASQIAASEKYNSPLHF
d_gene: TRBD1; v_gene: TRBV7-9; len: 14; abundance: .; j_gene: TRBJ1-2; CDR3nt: TGTGCCAGCAGCTTGGATAGGGGGCTGAATGGCTACACCTTC; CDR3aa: CASSLDRGLNGYTF
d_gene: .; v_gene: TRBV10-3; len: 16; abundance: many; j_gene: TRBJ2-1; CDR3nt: TGTGCCATCAGTGAGCCGAACCCCCTCTCCTACAATGAGCAGTTCTTC; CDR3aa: CAISEPNPLSYNEQFF
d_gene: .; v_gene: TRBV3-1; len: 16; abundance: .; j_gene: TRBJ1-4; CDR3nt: TGTGCCAGCAGCCCCCGACAGGTACGGAGTAATGAAAAACTGTTTTTT; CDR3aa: CASSPRQVRSNEKLFF
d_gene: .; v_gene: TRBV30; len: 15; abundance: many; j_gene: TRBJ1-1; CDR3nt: TGTGCCTGCACTTCACGGGGGACTATGAACACTGAAGCTTTCTTT; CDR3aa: CACTSRGTMNTEAFF
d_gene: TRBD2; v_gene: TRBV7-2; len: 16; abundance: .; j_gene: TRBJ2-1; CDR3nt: TGTGCCAGCAGCCCCGTGGGGGGGGAGAGGAGCCATGAGCAGTTCTTC; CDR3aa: CASSPVGGERSHEQFF
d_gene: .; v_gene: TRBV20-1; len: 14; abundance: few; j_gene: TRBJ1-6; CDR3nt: TGCAGTGCTAGCGTCGGACAGTATAATTCACCCCTCCACTTT; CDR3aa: CSASVGQYNSPLHF
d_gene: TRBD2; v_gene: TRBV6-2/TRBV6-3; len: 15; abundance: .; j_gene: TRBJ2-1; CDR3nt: TGTGCCAGCAGCCCACCGGGACTAGTGAAAAATGAGCAGTTCTTC; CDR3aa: CASSPPGLVKNEQFF